These T cell receptor beta chains were read from a single sample in a study of blood T cell repertoires in COVID-19. The data were produced by immunoSEQ multiplex PCR, yet TCRdb's version contains in-frame clones alone and is incomplete. The table records 200,000 to 300,000 clones, under 90% of them present only once. Sequencing input: PBMCs or T cells enriched from blood (not recorded which). All receptors come from a man in his forties who had recovered from COVID-19. Both conserved end residues are part of each CDR3. The D gene is left open where the match is weak. Rows may omit the clone size; those that give it use once, few, many or a size class.

-,TRBJ2-2,TRBV10-2,-,TGCGCCAGTAGGACTTTTGGGGCCGGGGAGCTGTTTTTT,CASRTFGAGELFF
TRBD2,TRBJ2-7,TRBV4-1,-,TGCGCCAGCAGCCACAAAACCGGGACTAGCTCCTACGAGCAGTACTTC,CASSHKTGTSSYEQYF
-,TRBJ2-3,TRBV29-1,-,TGCAGCGTTGAGGGGCAGGGGACAGATACGCAGTATTTT,CSVEGQGTDTQYF
-,TRBJ1-2,TRBV27,-,TGTGCCAGCAGTTCCTCCCGGGGGTATCATTATGGCTACACCTTC,CASSSSRGYHYGYTF
TRBD2,TRBJ2-7,TRBV7-2,-,TGTGCCAGCAGCTCCCTGGGACTAGCGGGAACGGCCTACGAGCAGTACTTC,CASSSLGLAGTAYEQYF
-,TRBJ2-1,TRBV19,-,TGTGCCAGTGGTAGAACTTCCTACAATGAGCAGTTCTTC,CASGRTSYNEQFF
-,TRBJ2-7,TRBV10-3,-,TGTGCCATTAAGTCGGACTACAACTACGAGCAGTACTTC,CAIKSDYNYEQYF
TRBD1,TRBJ1-5,TRBV2,-,TGTGCCAGCAGACAGGGGGAATGGAGCAATCAGCCCCAGCATTTT,CASRQGEWSNQPQHF
-,TRBJ2-1,TRBV6-4,-,TGTGCCAGCAGTGACTCGTGGACTTCCTACAATGAGCAGTTCTTC,CASSDSWTSYNEQFF
TRBD1,TRBJ2-7,TRBV29-1,once,TGCAGCGTTGAATCAGGGACAGACTACGAGCAGTACTTC,CSVESGTDYEQYF
TRBD2,TRBJ2-1,TRBV11-3,-,TGTGCCAGCAGCCCGGGGTGGATAGCGGGAGTGAAATACAATGAGCAGTTCTTC,CASSPGWIAGVKYNEQFF